A selection of T cell receptor beta chains follows, all from one sample in a study of patients and donors after allogeneic stem cell transplantation. In TCRdb, the RT-PCR reads were re-called with MiXCR into one record per CDR3 protein. The sample shows around 82,000 distinct CDR3 sequences, less than 5% of them seen only once. Sequencing input: blood, either unsorted or a sorted T cell fraction (not recorded which). These receptors were collected from a human donor who was either an allogeneic HSCT recipient or a stem cell or donor lymphocyte infusion donor (not recorded which). It is not recorded whose cells these are; they may come from a transplant donor. Each CDR3 is given with its conserved first and last residue. A D gene is named only where the DNA matches it firmly. A row's size may be missing; if present it is once, few, many or a size class.

d_call,j_call,v_call,clone_size,cdr3_nt,cdr3_aa
NA,TRBJ1-5,TRBV24-1,many,TGTGCCACCTCAGCAGGATCGAGCAATCAGCCCCAGCATTTT,CATSAGSSNQPQHF
TRBD1,TRBJ2-1,TRBV2,many,TGTGCCACCGACAGGGGGATCGGGAGCTCCTACAATGAGCAGTTCTTC,CATDRGIGSSYNEQFF
NA,TRBJ1-2,TRBV20-1,many,TGCAGTGCTCGAGACAACTATGGCTACACCTTC,CSARDNYGYTF
NA,TRBJ2-1,TRBV5-4,NA,TGTGCCAGCAGGCCCGAAAGGGGATCCTACAATGAGCAGTTCTTC,CASRPERGSYNEQFF
TRBD1,TRBJ2-7,TRBV4-2,many,TGTGCCAGCAGCCAAGCCGAGACAGGGGGCTCCTACGAGCAGTACTTC,CASSQAETGGSYEQYF
TRBD1,TRBJ2-7,TRBV2,many,TGTGCCAGCAGTGAAAGAGGACAGGGACCCTACGAGCAGTACTTC,CASSERGQGPYEQYF
TRBD1,TRBJ1-1,TRBV7-9,few,TGTGCCAGCAGCCCTCCTTCCGGGGGGACAGGGGTCACTGAAGCTTTCTTT,CASSPPSGGTGVTEAFF
TRBD1,TRBJ1-2,TRBV19,NA,TGTGCCAGTAGTATAGATCCCGGACAGGGGATTTACTATGGCTACACCTTC,CASSIDPGQGIYYGYTF
NA,TRBJ1-2,TRBV2,many,TGTGCCAGCAAGAGGGGTGACTATGGCTACACCTTC,CASKRGDYGYTF
TRBD1,TRBJ2-5,TRBV4-1,NA,TGCGCCAGCAGCCAAGATCTTCCTTCCGGGACAGGGGGAGAGACCCTGTACTTC,CASSQDLPSGTGGETLYF
NA,TRBJ2-1,TRBV7-4,many,TGTGCCAGCAGCTACCTTAACAATGAGCAGTTCTTC,CASSYLNNEQFF
NA,TRBJ1-1,TRBV7-9,few,TGTGCCAGCGGGGACCTTGAAGCTTTCTTT,CASGDLEAFF
NA,TRBJ2-3,TRBV7-2,many,TGTGCCAGCAGCGCCCGGGGTTACACGCAGTATTTT,CASSARGYTQYF
NA,TRBJ2-3,TRBV20-1,many,TGCAGTGCAGCCCCGGGAGAGGGGGGGTCAGATACGCAGTATTTT,CSAAPGEGGSDTQYF
TRBD1,TRBJ1-3,TRBV25-1,NA,TGTGCCAGCACCACAGGGGGGGGAAACACCATATATTTT,CASTTGGGNTIYF
NA,TRBJ1-5,TRBV12-3/TRBV12-4,few,TGTGCCAGCAGCCAGGGTAACAGTCAGCCCCAGCATTTT,CASSQGNSQPQHF
TRBD1,TRBJ1-1,TRBV19,many,TGTGCCAGTAAGACTACGGACAGGGACACTGAAGCTTTCTTT,CASKTTDRDTEAFF
NA,TRBJ2-5,TRBV5-5,many,TGTGCCAGCAGCTTGGGGGCACAGGGTCCCCAAGAGACCCAGTACTTC,CASSLGAQGPQETQYF
TRBD2,TRBJ2-1,TRBV7-3,NA,TGTGCCAGCAGCTTCTTGGCTAGCGGGAGGGCCGGTGAGCAGTTCTTC,CASSFLASGRAGEQFF
NA,TRBJ2-1,TRBV20-1,many,TGCAGTGCCCGCCTCTTTGGGGGCCCCTACAATGAGCAGTTCTTC,CSARLFGGPYNEQFF
NA,TRBJ2-1,TRBV24-1,many,TGTGCCACCAGTGATTTCCGGCAGGGCCTCTCCTACAATGAGCAGTTCTTC,CATSDFRQGLSYNEQFF
TRBD2,TRBJ2-7,TRBV12-3/TRBV12-4,many,TGTGCCAGCAGCCTAGCGGGAGCCTACGAGCAGTACTTC,CASSLAGAYEQYF
TRBD1,TRBJ1-2,TRBV6-2/TRBV6-3,few,TGTGCCAGCAGACCCGAGACAGGGTTCTCCTATGGCTACACCTTC,CASRPETGFSYGYTF
NA,TRBJ2-6,TRBV27,many,TGTGCCAGCAGTTTCTCGGCTGGGGCCAACGTCCTGACTTTC,CASSFSAGANVLTF
TRBD1,TRBJ2-3,TRBV4-2,few,TGTGCCAGCAGCCAAGATAGTCAGGGGGCAAATACGCAGTATTTT,CASSQDSQGANTQYF
NA,TRBJ2-7,TRBV27,NA,TGTGCCAGCAGCCCCTCGCTAGCGCTCGCTTACGAGCAGTACTTC,CASSPSLALAYEQYF
TRBD2,TRBJ2-1,TRBV10-3,NA,TGTGCCATCACTCGGGATAGCGGGGGCCCCAATGAGCAGTTCTTC,CAITRDSGGPNEQFF
NA,TRBJ2-3,TRBV21-1,many,TGTGCCAGCAGCAATTGCGGATCCACAGATACGCAGTATTTT,CASSNCGSTDTQYF
NA,TRBJ1-5,TRBV20-1,few,TGCAGTGCTAGCTCAAGGACCCACAATCAGCCCCAGCATTTT,CSASSRTHNQPQHF
TRBD1,TRBJ2-4,TRBV28,medium-sized,TGTGCCAGCAGTTTGGGGACAGGCAAGAAAAACATTCAGTACTTC,CASSLGTGKKNIQYF
TRBD2,TRBJ2-5,TRBV29-1,NA,TGCAGCGTTGCTACTAGCGGGGGGGCGGGAGAGACCCAGTACTTC,CSVATSGGAGETQYF
NA,TRBJ2-3,TRBV5-1,many,TGCGCCAGCAGCCTATACCGGGACTTGGGAACAGATACGCAGTATTTT,CASSLYRDLGTDTQYF
NA,TRBJ1-3,TRBV9,many,TGTGCCAGCAGCCCTAGGACAGCCGGGCCTGGAAACACCATATATTTT,CASSPRTAGPGNTIYF
NA,TRBJ1-5,TRBV4-1,many,TGCGCCAGCAGCCCCCAGGCGGATAAATGGCTCGGCAATCAGCCCCAGCATTTT,CASSPQADKWLGNQPQHF
NA,TRBJ1-1,TRBV7-8,many,TGTGCCAGCAGCCCCGGGCTCATAGGGGATGAAGCTTTCTTT,CASSPGLIGDEAFF
NA,TRBJ1-5,TRBV28,many,TGTGCCAGCGGAACTGGCAATCAGCCCCAGCATTTT,CASGTGNQPQHF
NA,TRBJ2-7,TRBV20-1,many,TGCAGTGCTGCTCAGGGTAAATACGAGCAGTACTTC,CSAAQGKYEQYF
NA,TRBJ1-1,TRBV29-1,many,TGCAGCGTTGCCCTGGGATCTAACACTGAAGCTTTCTTT,CSVALGSNTEAFF
NA,TRBJ1-1,TRBV9,many,TGTGCCAGCAGCGGCAAAGGATCCAACACTGAAGCTTTCTTT,CASSGKGSNTEAFF
TRBD1,TRBJ1-6,TRBV20-1,many,TGCAGTGCTTCACGAGGGACAGAGAATTCACCCCTCCACTTT,CSASRGTENSPLHF
NA,TRBJ2-2,TRBV29-1,many,TGCAGCGTTGATGGGACGGGGAACACCGGGGAGCTGTTTTTT,CSVDGTGNTGELFF
TRBD2,TRBJ2-3,TRBV9,many,TGTGCCAGCAGCGTAGGACTAGCGGGAGCGGGAGATACGCAGTATTTT,CASSVGLAGAGDTQYF
NA,TRBJ1-2,TRBV7-9,few,TGTGCCAGCAGCTTAGCGGGGCAGCGCTCAATCAATGGCTACACCTTC,CASSLAGQRSINGYTF
TRBD1,TRBJ2-7,TRBV28,many,TGTGCCAGCAACCCCGGGGACAGGATGTACGAGCAGTACTTC,CASNPGDRMYEQYF
NA,TRBJ1-6,TRBV3-1,NA,TGTGCCAGCAGCCAAGGTAGCGGGACTGGCTATAATTCACCCCTCCACTTT,CASSQGSGTGYNSPLHF
NA,TRBJ1-4,TRBV20-1,many,TGCAGTGCTAGAGATCAGGGCAGCTCGGATGAGAAACTGTTTTTT,CSARDQGSSDEKLFF
NA,TRBJ2-7,TRBV20-1,few,TGCAGTGCCCCCCCGGGCAGGTCGGGGTACGAGCAGTACTTC,CSAPPGRSGYEQYF
TRBD1,TRBJ1-1,TRBV28,once,TGTGCCAGCAGGGGGGGTACCGGGACAGCGGAAGCTATCTTT,CASRGGTGTAEAIF
NA,TRBJ2-3,TRBV5-1,few,TGCGCCAGCATCCGAGGACAGTCCACAGATACGCAGTATTTT,CASIRGQSTDTQYF
TRBD2,TRBJ2-2,TRBV20-1,many,TGCAGTGCAGGGGGACTAGTGGGCGGGGAGCTGTTTTTT,CSAGGLVGGELFF
NA,TRBJ2-2,TRBV10-2,many,TGCGCCAGCAGTGACGGGCTAAGTAACACCGGGGAGCTGTTTTTT,CASSDGLSNTGELFF
NA,TRBJ1-1,TRBV2,NA,TGTGCCAGCAGTGCCCCAAGGAAAGCTTTCTTT,CASSAPRKAFF
NA,TRBJ1-6,TRBV5-1,many,TGCGCCAGCAGGACCGGGACATATAATTCACCCCTCCACTTT,CASRTGTYNSPLHF
NA,TRBJ2-1,TRBV7-3,NA,TGTGCCAGCAGCTTAGCCCCGGGACACAGCTACAATGAGCAGTTCTTC,CASSLAPGHSYNEQFF
TRBD2,TRBJ2-1,TRBV9,many,TGTGCCAGCAGCGTAGCGCCTACCGGGACTAGCGGGGGGTGGGGGCAGTTCTTC,CASSVAPTGTSGGWGQFF